This T cell receptor (beta chain) comes out of a study of a mutant IDH1 vaccine in newly diagnosed glioma. Study-wide background: Vaccines were first given 4-6 weeks after radiotherapy alone, or with temozolomide cycles. Treated individuals were around 60% male and roughly 40% female, averaging approximately 40 years of age.

Indicated time point: week 23, last vaccination. Each dose of the vaccine consisted of 300 ug of mutant IDH1 20-mer peptide, with topical imiquimod. This CDR3 has 16 residues. The germline gives CDR1 MGHDK, CDR2 SYGVNS. Using immunoSEQ multiplex PCR, the repertoire was profiled, and TCRdb retains in-frame clones only, with some absent. The sample consists of tens of thousands of clones, roughly 81% of them appearing once. Points on this clone: What it recognizes is unknown. Relative to the germline gene, one junction end is altered; a read error may explain this.

The specimen comprised PBMCs, sampled from a glioma patient whose treatment included an IDH1 peptide vaccine. This TCR was sampled from a woman aged 40 to 50 with glioma. Some clones in this sample may be carry-over from other donors' samples. The chain combines TRBV25-1 with TRBJ1-6, with D perhaps matching TRBD1 (5 bases). In DNA, the CDR3 is TGTGCCAGCAGCCGGGACTCTGGGGCGGAAAATTTACCCCTCCACTTT. This gives the protein CASSRDSGAENLPLHF.